Included here is one T cell receptor (beta chain) sequence, with context. What it binds is unknown. PCR amplification relied on 60 Vbeta primers (plus 13 Jbeta primers). This table comes from immunoSEQ multiplex PCR, and its TCRdb copy is limited to in-frame clones, with some not included. Here the sample spans about 140,000 clones, approximately 81% being singletons. J was trimmed by 5 bases and V by 2 bases; bases with no gene match: 7. The CDR3 is made up of 15 amino acids. The germline V gene encodes CDR1 MGHRA and CDR2 YSYEKL. The data were obtained in a study of cytomegalovirus exposure and HLA in healthy donors. Findings of the study overall: The authors assumed roughly uniform sequencing depth across donors for presence/absence analyses. Later on, analysis showed that most CMV-associated TCR beta chains appeared to be HLA-restricted. According to a later analysis, donors in an Asian-associated ancestry cluster reportedly had fewer N-insertions than the approximately 670-donor mean. Accurate HLA-A and HLA-B prediction from TCR beta sequences was reported for most subjects.

This chain joins TRBV4-1 and TRBJ2-3, with 7 nucleotides matching TRBD2. The sequenced sample was PBMCs. This receptor was obtained from a woman aged 40 to 49 in good health and CMV-seropositive. CDR3 coding DNA: TGCGCCAGCAGCCAATCCGGGGGGTGGAAAGATACGCAGTATTTT. Protein sequence: CASSQSGGWKDTQYF.